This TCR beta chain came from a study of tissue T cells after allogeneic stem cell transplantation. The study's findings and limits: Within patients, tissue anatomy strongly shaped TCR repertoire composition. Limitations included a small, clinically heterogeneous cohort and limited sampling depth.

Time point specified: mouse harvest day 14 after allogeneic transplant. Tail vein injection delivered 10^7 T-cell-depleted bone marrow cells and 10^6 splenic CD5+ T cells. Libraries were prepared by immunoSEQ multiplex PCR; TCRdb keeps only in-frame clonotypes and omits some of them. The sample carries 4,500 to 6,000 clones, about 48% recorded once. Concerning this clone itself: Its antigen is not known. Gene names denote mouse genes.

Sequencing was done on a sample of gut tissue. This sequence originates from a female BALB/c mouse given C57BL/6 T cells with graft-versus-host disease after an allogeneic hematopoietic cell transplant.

The sequenced CDR3 bases are TGTGCCAGCAGCCAAGATGGGACTGGGCAAGACACCCAGTAC. Encoded protein: CASSQDGTGQDTQY. The entire CDR3 is CASSQDGTGQDTQYF. The chain recombines TRBV2 with TRBJ2-5, with 9 bases aligning to TRBD2. The read ends 1 residue before the CDR3 terminus; that terminus is restored from the germline J gene. The germline CDR1 and CDR2 sequences are LGHNA and YSYQKL. This CDR3 contains 15 residues. Germline trimming cut 0 bases from V and 3 bases from J; bases unmatched to any gene: 1.